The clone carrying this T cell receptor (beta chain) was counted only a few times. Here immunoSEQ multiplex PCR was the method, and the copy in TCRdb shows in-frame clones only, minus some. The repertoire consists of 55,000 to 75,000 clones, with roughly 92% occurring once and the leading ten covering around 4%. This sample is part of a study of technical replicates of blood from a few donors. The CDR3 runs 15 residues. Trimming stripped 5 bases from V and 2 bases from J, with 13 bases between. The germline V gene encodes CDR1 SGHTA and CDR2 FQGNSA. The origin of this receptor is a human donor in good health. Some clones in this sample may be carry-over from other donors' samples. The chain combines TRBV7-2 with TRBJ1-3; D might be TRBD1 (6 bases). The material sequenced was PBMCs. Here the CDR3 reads CASSPISGAGNTIYF. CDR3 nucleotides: TGTGCCAGCAGCCCCATCTCAGGGGCTGGAAACACCATATATTTT. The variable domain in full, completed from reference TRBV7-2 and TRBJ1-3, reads GAGVSQSPSNKVTEKGKDVELRCDPISGHTALYWYRQSLGQGLEFLIYFQGNSAPDKSGLPSDRFSAERTGGSVSTLTIQRTQQEDSAVYLCASSPISGAGNTIYFGEGSWLTVV.